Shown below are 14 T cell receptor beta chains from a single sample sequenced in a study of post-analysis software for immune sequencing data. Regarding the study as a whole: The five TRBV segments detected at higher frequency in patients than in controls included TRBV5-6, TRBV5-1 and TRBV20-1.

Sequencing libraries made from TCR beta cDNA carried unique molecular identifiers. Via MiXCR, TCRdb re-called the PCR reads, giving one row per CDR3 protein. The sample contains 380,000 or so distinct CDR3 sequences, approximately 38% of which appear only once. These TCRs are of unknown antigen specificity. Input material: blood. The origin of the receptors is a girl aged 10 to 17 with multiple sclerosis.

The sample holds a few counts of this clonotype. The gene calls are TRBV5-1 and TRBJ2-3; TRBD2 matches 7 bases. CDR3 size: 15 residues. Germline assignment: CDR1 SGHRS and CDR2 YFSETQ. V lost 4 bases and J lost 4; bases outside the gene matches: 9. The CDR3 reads CASSPGAGRADTQYF. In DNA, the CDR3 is TGCGCCAGCAGCCCCGGAGCGGGGCGGGCAGATACGCAGTATTTT.

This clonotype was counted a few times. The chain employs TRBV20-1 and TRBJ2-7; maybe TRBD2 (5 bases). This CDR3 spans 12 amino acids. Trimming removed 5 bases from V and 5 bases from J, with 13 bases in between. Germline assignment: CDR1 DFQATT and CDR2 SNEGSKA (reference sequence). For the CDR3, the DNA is TGCAGTGCTGGTGGGATGAGGGACGAGCAGTACTTC. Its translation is CSAGGMRDEQYF.

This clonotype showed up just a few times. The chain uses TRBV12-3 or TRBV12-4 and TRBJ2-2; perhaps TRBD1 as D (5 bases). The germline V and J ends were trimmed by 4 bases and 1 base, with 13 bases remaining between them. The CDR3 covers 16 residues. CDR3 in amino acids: CASSSQGRLNTGELFF. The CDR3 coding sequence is TGTGCCAGCAGTTCTCAGGGTCGGTTGAACACCGGGGAGCTGTTTTTT.

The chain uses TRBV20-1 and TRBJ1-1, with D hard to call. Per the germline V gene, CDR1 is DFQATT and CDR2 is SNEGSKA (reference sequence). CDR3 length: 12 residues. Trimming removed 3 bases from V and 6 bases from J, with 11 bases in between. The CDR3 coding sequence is TGCAGTGCTAGTTTAGGGATCCCTGAAGCTTTCTTT. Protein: CSASLGIPEAFF.

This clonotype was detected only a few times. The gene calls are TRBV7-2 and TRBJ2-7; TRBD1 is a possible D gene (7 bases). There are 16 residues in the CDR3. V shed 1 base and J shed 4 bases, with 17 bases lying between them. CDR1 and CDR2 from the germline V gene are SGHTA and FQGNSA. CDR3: CASSLGAGGRTYEQYF. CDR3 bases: TGTGCCAGCAGCTTAGGGGCAGGGGGGAGAACGTACGAGCAGTACTTC.

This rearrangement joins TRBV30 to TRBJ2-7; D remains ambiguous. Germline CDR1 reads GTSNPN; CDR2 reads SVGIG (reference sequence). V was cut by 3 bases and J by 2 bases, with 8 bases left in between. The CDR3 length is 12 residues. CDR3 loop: CAWSANTYEQYF. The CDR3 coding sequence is TGTGCCTGGAGCGCTAATACCTACGAGCAGTACTTC.

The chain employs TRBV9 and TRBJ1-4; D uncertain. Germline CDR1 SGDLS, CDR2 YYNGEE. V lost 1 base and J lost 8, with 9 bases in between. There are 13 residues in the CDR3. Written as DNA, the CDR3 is TGTGCCAGCAGCGTACGCCCTGGGGAAAAACTGTTTTTT. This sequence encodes CASSVRPGEKLFF.

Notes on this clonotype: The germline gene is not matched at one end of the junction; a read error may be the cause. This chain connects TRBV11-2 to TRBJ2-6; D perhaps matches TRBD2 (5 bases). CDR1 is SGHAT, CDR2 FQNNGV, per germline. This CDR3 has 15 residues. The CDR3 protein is CASSSWTSGTNVLTF. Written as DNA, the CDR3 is TGTGCCAGCAGCTCTTGGACTTCTGGGACCAACGTCCTGACTTTC.

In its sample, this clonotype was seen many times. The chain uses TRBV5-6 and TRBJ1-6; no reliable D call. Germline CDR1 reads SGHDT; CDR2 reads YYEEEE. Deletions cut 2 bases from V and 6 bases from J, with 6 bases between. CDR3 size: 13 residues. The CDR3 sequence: CASSFDPNSPLHF. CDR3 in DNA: TGTGCCAGCAGCTTTGATCCTAATTCACCCCTCCACTTT. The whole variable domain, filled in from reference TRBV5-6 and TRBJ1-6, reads DAGVTQSPTHLIKTRGQQVTLRCSPKSGHDTVSWYQQALGQGPQFIFQYYEEEERQRGNFPDRFSGHQFPNYSSELNVNALLLGDSALYLCASSFDPNSPLHFGNGTRLTVT.

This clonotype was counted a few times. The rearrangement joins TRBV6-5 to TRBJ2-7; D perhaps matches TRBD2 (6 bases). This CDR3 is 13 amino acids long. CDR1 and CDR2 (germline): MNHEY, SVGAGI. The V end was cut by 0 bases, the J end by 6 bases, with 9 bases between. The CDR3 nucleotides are TGTGCCAGCAGTTACTCTGCGGGGAGCGAGCAGTACTTC. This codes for CASSYSAGSEQYF.

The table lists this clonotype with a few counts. The CDR3 here is CASSTHRRDGLGSGANVLTF. The CDR3 coding sequence is TGTGCCAGCAGCACCCACCGTCGGGACGGCCTAGGCTCTGGGGCCAACGTCCTGACTTTC. The V gene is TRBV11-2, the J gene TRBJ2-6; D possibly uses TRBD1 or TRBD2 (5 bases each). Trimming cost V 5 bases and J 0 bases, with 23 bases left between them. This CDR3 has 20 amino acids. CDR1 is SGHAT, CDR2 FQNNGV, per germline.

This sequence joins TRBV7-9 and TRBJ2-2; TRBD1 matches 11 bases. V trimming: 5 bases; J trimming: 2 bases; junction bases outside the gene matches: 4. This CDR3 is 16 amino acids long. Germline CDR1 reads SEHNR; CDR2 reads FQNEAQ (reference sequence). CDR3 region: CASSPGTGGNTGELFF. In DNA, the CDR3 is TGTGCCAGCAGCCCCGGGACAGGGGGAAACACCGGGGAGCTGTTTTTT.

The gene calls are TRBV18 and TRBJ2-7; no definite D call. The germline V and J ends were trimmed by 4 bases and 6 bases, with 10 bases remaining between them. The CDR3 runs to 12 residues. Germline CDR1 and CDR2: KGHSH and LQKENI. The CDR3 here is CASSHSSSEQYF. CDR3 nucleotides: TGTGCCAGCTCACACTCCTCGAGCGAGCAGTACTTC.

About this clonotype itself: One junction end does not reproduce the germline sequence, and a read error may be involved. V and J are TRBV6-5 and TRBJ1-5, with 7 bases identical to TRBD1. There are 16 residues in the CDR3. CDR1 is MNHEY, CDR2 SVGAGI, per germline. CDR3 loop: CARRVGRGAYNQPQHF. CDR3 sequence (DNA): TGTGCCCGCAGGGTCGGCAGGGGGGCCTACAATCAGCCCCAGCATTTT.